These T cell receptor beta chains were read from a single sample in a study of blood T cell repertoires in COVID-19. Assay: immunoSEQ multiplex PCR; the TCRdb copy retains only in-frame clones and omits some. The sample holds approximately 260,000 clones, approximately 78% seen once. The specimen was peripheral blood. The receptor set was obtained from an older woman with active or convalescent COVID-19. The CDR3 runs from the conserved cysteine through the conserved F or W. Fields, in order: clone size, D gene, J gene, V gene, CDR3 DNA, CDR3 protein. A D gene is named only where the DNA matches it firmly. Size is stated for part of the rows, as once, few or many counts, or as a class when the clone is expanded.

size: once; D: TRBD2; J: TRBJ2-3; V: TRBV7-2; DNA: TGTGCCAGCAGCTTAGGACTAGCGGGGGGGAAAATCACAGATACGCAGTATTTT; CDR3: CASSLGLAGGKITDTQYF
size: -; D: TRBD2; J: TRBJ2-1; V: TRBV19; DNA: TGTGCCAGTAGTCCTCGGACTAGCACCAATGAGCAGTTCTTC; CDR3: CASSPRTSTNEQFF
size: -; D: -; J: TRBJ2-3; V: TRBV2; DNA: TGTGCCAGCAGTGACCCCGGTGGGGCCACAGATACGCAGTATTTT; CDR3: CASSDPGGATDTQYF
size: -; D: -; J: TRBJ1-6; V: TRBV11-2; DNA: TGTGCCAGCAGCTTAGTCAGGGGACGGTCACCCCTCCACTTT; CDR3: CASSLVRGRSPLHF
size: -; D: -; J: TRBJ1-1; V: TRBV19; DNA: TGTGCCAGTAAAAGGGACTTCCGGGACGTGTCCACTGAAGCTTTCTTT; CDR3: CASKRDFRDVSTEAFF
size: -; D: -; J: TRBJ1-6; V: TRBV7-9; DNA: TGTGCCAGCAGCTTGGGTAGGGCGGGGTCACCCCTCCACTTT; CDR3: CASSLGRAGSPLHF
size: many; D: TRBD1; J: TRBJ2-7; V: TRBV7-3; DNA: TGTGCCAGCAGCGAATACAGGGGAGTCTCCTACGAGCAGTACTTC; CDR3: CASSEYRGVSYEQYF
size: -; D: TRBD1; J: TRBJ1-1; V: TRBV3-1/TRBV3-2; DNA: TGTGCCAGCAGTCGTCGACAGGGAGGTGAAGCTTTCTTT; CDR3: CASSRRQGGEAFF
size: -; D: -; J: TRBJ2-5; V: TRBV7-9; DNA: TGTGCCAGCAGCTTTGGGGCACGAGCCCCGAGGACCCAGTACTTC; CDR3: CASSFGARAPRTQYF
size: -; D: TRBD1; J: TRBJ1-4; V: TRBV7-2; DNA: TGTGCCAGCAGCTGGGGAACAGGGGGAGCTAATGAAAAACTGTTTTTT; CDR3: CASSWGTGGANEKLFF
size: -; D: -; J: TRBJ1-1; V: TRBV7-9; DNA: TGTGCCAGCAGCTTATTTCAGGAGAACACTGAAGCTTTCTTT; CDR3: CASSLFQENTEAFF
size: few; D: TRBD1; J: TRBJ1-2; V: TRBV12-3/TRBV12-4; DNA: TGTGCCAGTCGACAGGGTGTTAATGGCTACACCTTC; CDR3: CASRQGVNGYTF
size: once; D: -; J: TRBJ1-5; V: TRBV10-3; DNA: TGTGCCATCAGGGCAGGGTTGGGAAGCAATCAGCCCCAGCATTTT; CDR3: CAIRAGLGSNQPQHF
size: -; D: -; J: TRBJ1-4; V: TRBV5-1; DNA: TGCGCCAGCAGCTTGGGCGTGACAGAAAATGAAAAACTGTTTTTT; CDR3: CASSLGVTENEKLFF
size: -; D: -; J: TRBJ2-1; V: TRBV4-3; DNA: TGCGCCAGCAGCGGGGGGGCGATATCCTACAATGAGCAGTTCTTC; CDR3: CASSGGAISYNEQFF
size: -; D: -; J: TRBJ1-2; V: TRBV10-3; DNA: TGTGCCATCAGAGCCACACAAGTCGGGACACGGATAGTGGGCTACACCTTC; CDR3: CAIRATQVGTRIVGYTF